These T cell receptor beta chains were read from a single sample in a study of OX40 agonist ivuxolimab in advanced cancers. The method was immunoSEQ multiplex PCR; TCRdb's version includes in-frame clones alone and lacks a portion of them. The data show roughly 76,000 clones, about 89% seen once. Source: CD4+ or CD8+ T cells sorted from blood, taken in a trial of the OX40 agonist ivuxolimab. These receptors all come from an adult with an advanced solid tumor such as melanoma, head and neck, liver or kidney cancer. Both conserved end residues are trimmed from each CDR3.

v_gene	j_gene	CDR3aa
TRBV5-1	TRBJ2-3	ASTSHGGTVFTDTQY
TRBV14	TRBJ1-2	ASSHTGQDSYYGYT
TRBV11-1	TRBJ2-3	ASSFPTSGSMNGADTQY
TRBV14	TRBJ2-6	ASSQVQGGITGANVLT
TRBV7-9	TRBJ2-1	ASSPSGIGASGYNEQF
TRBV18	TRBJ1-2	ASSGASNYGYT
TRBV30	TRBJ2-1	AWSLTTGNEQF
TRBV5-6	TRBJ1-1	ASSLLQGGSVMNTEAF
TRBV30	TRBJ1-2	AWSVVTGGLEGYT
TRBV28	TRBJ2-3	ASSFYSGLTTDTQY
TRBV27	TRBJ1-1	ASSPVTGVNTEAF
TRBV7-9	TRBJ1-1	ASSLPPQGLNTEAF
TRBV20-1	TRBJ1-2	SATGGHGYT
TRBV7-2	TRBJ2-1	ASSLDPVSYNEQF
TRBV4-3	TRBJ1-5	ASSQDGAGNQPQH
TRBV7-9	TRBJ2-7	ASSPPQGLKGGSSYEQY
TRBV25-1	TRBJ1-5	ASGAGSQPQH
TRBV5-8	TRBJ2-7	ASSLGGTGRDEQY
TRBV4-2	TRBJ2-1	ASSLSSGNEQF
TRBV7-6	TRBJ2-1	ASSSGGSYNEQF
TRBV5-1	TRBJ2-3	ASSFGTGSSTDTQY
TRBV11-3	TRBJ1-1	ASSLGTGEPEAF
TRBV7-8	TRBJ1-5	ASSPIQGWNQPQH
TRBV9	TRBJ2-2	ASSAYRDTGELF
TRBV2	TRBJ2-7	ASSELLLSSYEQY
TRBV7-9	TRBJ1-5	ASSLVAGGRPGEPQH
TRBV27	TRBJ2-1	ASSTPYNEQF